This T cell receptor (beta chain) was sequenced for a study of blood T cells in healthy people across ages. The CDR3 totals 16 residues. The V and J ends lost 0 bases and 4 bases, in that order; junction bases with no gene match: 6. Germline CDR1 and CDR2: MNHEY and SMNVEV (reference sequence). A second about 6 to 12 cycle PCR used barcoded and J-beta primers. From the 5' RACE reads, TCRdb called clonotypes with MiXCR, one entry per CDR3 protein. This sample carries hundreds of thousands of distinct CDR3 sequences, 29% of them seen once, and the ten largest clones take 17%. This clonotype has more than one count but fewer than ten.

The source is a woman of 80 years or more in good health. Sequences were obtained from blood. The chain carries TRBV27 and TRBJ2-5; 9 bases match TRBD2. CDR3 sequence reads: CASSLSGGGAPETQYF. In DNA, the CDR3 is TGTGCCAGCAGTTTATCTGGCGGGGGGGCCCCAGAGACCCAGTACTTC.